This passage covers 30 T cell receptor beta chains from one sample sequenced in a study of T cell repertoires in cytomegalovirus infection. TCRdb recomputed calls from the reads with MiXCR, one row per CDR3 protein. The data contain about 570,000 distinct CDR3 sequences, 40% of them singletons. For these TCRs, the target antigens are not known. The sample consisted of cultured PBMCs, taken from culture after CMV antigen stimulation. These receptors came from a human donor in good health (CMV status not recorded). Some clones in this sample may be carry-over from other donors' samples.

There are a few counts of this clonotype. V and J are TRBV7-7 and TRBJ2-7; no reliable D call. Germline CDR1 SSHAT, CDR2 FNYEAQ (reference sequence). Trimming removed 1 base at V and 9 bases at J, with 13 bases between. This CDR3 is 13 amino acids long. CDR3 bases: TGTGCCAGCAGCTTAGATCGCTCTTACCCGCAGTACTTC. Its protein product is CASSLDRSYPQYF.

This chain connects TRBV2 to TRBJ1-6, with TRBD1 identical over 8 bases. V gave up 6 bases and J gave up 9 bases; unmatched junction bases: 7. This CDR3 contains 14 residues. CDR1 is SNHLY and CDR2 is FYNNEI in the germline V gene. The CDR3 DNA is TGTGCCAGCAGCGGGATGGGACAGGCTTCACCCCTCCACTTT. It is translated as CASSGMGQASPLHF.

The sample holds a few counts of this clonotype. This chain links TRBV5-6 with TRBJ2-1; 8 nucleotides align to TRBD2. Germline CDR1 reads SGHDT; CDR2 reads YYEEEE. The CDR3 consists of 16 residues. Trimming cost V 3 bases and J 4 bases; bases outside gene matches: 9. The CDR3 region has the DNA TGTGCCAGCAGCTCGCCGACTAGCGCATCGTACAATGAGCAGTTCTTC. Translated, it gives CASSSPTSASYNEQFF.

V usage is TRBV7-8 and J usage is TRBJ2-7, with D perhaps matching TRBD2 (5 bases). This CDR3 spans 15 amino acids. The germline V gene encodes CDR1 SGHVS and CDR2 FQNEAQ. V gave up 5 bases and J gave up 9 bases, with 23 bases separating them. CDR3 coding DNA: TGTGCCAGCAGCCCTACACTAGGAACCTCCTCGGGGCAGTACTTC. Translated: CASSPTLGTSSGQYF.

V gene TRBV7-2 combines with J gene TRBJ2-1; 15 nucleotides line up with TRBD2. The germline V gene encodes CDR1 SGHTA and CDR2 FQGNSA. V lost 4 bases, J lost 9 bases, and 10 bases stayed unmatched. This CDR3 comprises 17 residues. CDR3 DNA: TGTGCCAGCAGCTCTTCCAGGACTAGCGGGAGGGTAGGTGAGCAGTTCTTC. Translated, it gives CASSSSRTSGRVGEQFF.

This clonotype was detected a few times. The chain combines TRBV19 with TRBJ1-3; a weak D match, TRBD1 (5 bases). Trimming took off 7 bases at V and 8 bases at J, with 21 bases between the two ends. CDR3 length: 15 residues. The germline CDR1 and CDR2 sequences are LNHDA and SQIVND (reference sequence). The CDR3 loop reads CASTPLWDGADTIYF. For the CDR3, the DNA is TGTGCCAGTACCCCTCTCTGGGACGGAGCTGACACCATATATTTT. The full variable domain, in which reference TRBV19 and TRBJ1-3 provide the parts outside the CDR3, is DGGITQSPKYLFRKEGQNVTLSCEQNLNHDAMYWYRQDPGQGLRLIYYSQIVNDFQKGDIAEGYSVSREKKESFPLTVTSAQKNPTAFYLCASTPLWDGADTIYFGEGSWLTVV.

The rearrangement links TRBV28 to TRBJ2-1, with 12 bases matching TRBD2. This CDR3 region has 17 residues. V shed 3 bases and J 7 bases; nucleotides not matched to a gene: 10. CDR1 is MDHEN and CDR2 is SYDVKM in the germline V gene. The CDR3 DNA reads TGTGCCAGCAGTTTTATAACTAGCGGGAGGTCGGGGAATGAGCAGTTCTTC. This translates into CASSFITSGRSGNEQFF.

This clonotype was recorded a few times. This rearrangement joins TRBV7-2 to TRBJ2-2, with 10 positions matching TRBD1. The CDR3 runs 15 residues. Germline V gives CDR1 SGHTA, CDR2 FQGNSA. The junction had 8 bases not matched to a gene; V was cut back by 5 bases and J by 8 bases. The CDR3: CASSLTGGVQGELFF. The CDR3 DNA follows: TGTGCCAGCAGCCTGACAGGGGGCGTTCAGGGGGAGCTGTTTTTT.

This clonotype has more than one count but fewer than ten. The gene calls are TRBV7-2 and TRBJ2-5; tentatively, D is TRBD1 (6 bases). This CDR3 has 15 residues. Looked up from germline, CDR1 is SGHTA and CDR2 is FQGNSA. The V end was cut by 5 bases, the J end by 5 bases, with 18 bases between. CDR3 DNA sequence: TGTGCCAGCAGCCAATTACAGGGTTCCTCGGAGACCCAGTACTTC. Translated: CASSQLQGSSETQYF.

This clonotype appeared a few times. V and J are TRBV11-2 and TRBJ1-1; D is ambiguous. The V end lost 5 bases, the J end lost 6 bases, and 13 bases lay between the germline ends. CDR1 SGHAT and CDR2 FQNNGV come from the germline V gene. The CDR3 extends over 13 amino acids. Here the CDR3 DNA reads TGTGCCAGCAGCGCCTCCTTGCTCCCTGAAGCTTTCTTT. Protein product: CASSASLLPEAFF.

V usage is TRBV15 and J usage is TRBJ1-6, with a tentative D call TRBD1 (5 bases). Germline-derived CDR1 and CDR2 are LNHNV and YYDKDF (reference sequence). The ends were cut back, 0 bases at V and 0 bases at J, with 9 bases in the middle. The CDR3 covers 17 residues. This CDR3 is CATSRDQGYSYNSPLHF. Here the CDR3 DNA reads TGTGCCACCAGCAGAGATCAGGGATACTCCTATAATTCACCCCTCCACTTT.

This clonotype was seen more than once but under ten times. The chain couples TRBV27 to TRBJ1-6, with a tentative D call TRBD1 (5 bases). The V end was cut by 2 bases, the J end by 10 bases, with 15 bases between. Germline CDR1 MNHEY, CDR2 SMNVEV (reference sequence). This CDR3 is built from 15 residues. In DNA, the CDR3 is TGTGCCAGCAGTTTACAAGAGGGGCTCGGCTCACCCCTCCACTTT. This translates into CASSLQEGLGSPLHF.

The rearrangement joins TRBV20-1 to TRBJ2-3, with 8 bases identical to TRBD2. Germline V gene sequence: CDR1 DFQATT, CDR2 SNEGSKA (reference sequence). The CDR3 length is 13 residues. The V gene end was trimmed by 6 bases and the J gene end by 4 bases; junction bases not matched to a gene: 6. The CDR3: CSALLAAADTQYF. Here the CDR3 DNA reads TGCAGTGCCCTACTAGCGGCCGCAGATACGCAGTATTTT.

This CDR3 reads CASSQDEGPWNEQFF. The CDR3, as DNA: TGCGCCAGCAGCCAAGATGAGGGGCCATGGAATGAGCAGTTCTTC. The V call is TRBV4-1, the J call TRBJ2-1; D may match TRBD1 or TRBD2 (5 bases each). The germline V and J ends were trimmed by 0 bases and 7 bases, with 13 bases remaining between them. Germline V lookup: CDR1 MGHRA, CDR2 YSYEKL. The CDR3 is 15 amino acids.

The V call is TRBV4-3, the J call TRBJ2-1; no clear D gene. The CDR3 has 14 amino acids. Germline-derived CDR1 and CDR2 are LGHNA and YSLEER. V was trimmed by 1 base and J by 9 bases, leaving 13 bases between them. The CDR3 loop is CASSQVSSAVEQFF. CDR3 nucleotides: TGCGCCAGCAGCCAAGTGTCAAGCGCGGTTGAGCAGTTCTTC.

The chain couples TRBV6-5 to TRBJ2-7; D possibly corresponds to TRBD1 (6 bases). This CDR3 is 14 amino acids long. Germline V CDR1 and CDR2: MNHEY, SVGAGI. Trimming removed 4 bases at V and 4 bases at J, with 14 bases between. CDR3 sequence reads: CASSWAGDAYEQYF. The CDR3 DNA reads TGTGCCAGCAGTTGGGCAGGGGATGCATACGAGCAGTACTTC.

CDR3 residues: CASSPDPNTEAFF. As DNA, the CDR3 is TGTGCCAGCTCCCCAGACCCGAACACTGAAGCTTTCTTT. V gene TRBV18 combines with J gene TRBJ1-1; D call uncertain. Germline V lookup: CDR1 KGHSH, CDR2 LQKENI. The V gene lost 6 bases and the J gene lost 1 base, with 9 bases spanning the gap. This CDR3 has 13 amino acids. Full variable domain (missing parts from reference TRBV18 and TRBJ1-1): NAGVMQNPRHLVRRRGQEARLRCSPMKGHSHVYWYRQLPEEGLKFMVYLQKENIIDESGMPKERFSAEFPKEGPSILRIQQVVRGDSAAYFCASSPDPNTEAFFGQGTRLTVV.

The chain links TRBV7-9 to TRBJ1-6; D is ambiguous. Per the germline V gene, CDR1 is SEHNR and CDR2 is FQNEAQ (reference sequence). This CDR3 is built from 14 residues. Trimming removed 0 bases from V and 10 bases from J, with 10 bases in between. CDR3 nucleotides: TGTGCCAGCAGCTTAGCGGGGAAGTGGTCACCCCTCCACTTT. Its protein product is CASSLAGKWSPLHF.

J is TRBJ2-1 and V is TRBV20-1; 9 positions agree with TRBD2. This CDR3 spans 14 amino acids. The V gene's germline CDR1 is DFQATT and CDR2 SNEGSKA (reference sequence). Trimming took 4 bases from V and 5 from J; bases not matched to a gene: 6. CDR3 in DNA: TGCAGTGCTACAACTAGCGGGCTTAACAATGAGCAGTTCTTC. This codes for CSATTSGLNNEQFF.

The sample holds a few counts of this clonotype. This chain uses TRBV2 with TRBJ1-1; no firm D call. Germline V gene lookup returns CDR1 SNHLY and CDR2 FYNNEI. Trimming shortened V by 6 bases and J by 1 base, and 12 bases separated the two germline ends. The CDR3 consists of 14 residues. The CDR3 bases are TGTGCCAGCAGCTTCGGCACTCGGAACACTGAAGCTTTCTTT. Translated: CASSFGTRNTEAFF.

The chain links TRBV7-8 to TRBJ2-1, with D hard to call. V gave up 5 bases and J gave up 4 bases, with 30 bases separating them. Germline V gene lookup returns CDR1 SGHVS and CDR2 FQNEAQ. The CDR3 is 20 amino acids. The CDR3 bases are TGTGCCAGCAGCCCCGCTATAGTCCGGGCCGGCCGGAGACCTTACAATGAGCAGTTCTTC. Residues: CASSPAIVRAGRRPYNEQFF.

This rearrangement joins TRBV20-1 to TRBJ1-2, with a possible D match to TRBD1 (5 bases). The V and J ends lost 4 bases and 8 bases respectively, with 17 bases between them. This CDR3 region has 13 residues. CDR1 DFQATT and CDR2 SNEGSKA come from the germline V gene (reference sequence). CDR3 residues: CSAKPVSWGGYTF. CDR3 nucleotides: TGCAGTGCTAAGCCGGTCTCCTGGGGGGGCTACACCTTC.

The chain is built from TRBV12-3 or TRBV12-4 and TRBJ1-1, with D possibly TRBD1 on 6 matching bases. Trimming stripped 4 bases from V and 4 bases from J, with 13 bases between. The CDR3 is made up of 14 amino acids. The CDR3 protein is CASSWGASPTEAFF. As DNA, the CDR3 is TGTGCCAGCAGTTGGGGGGCAAGTCCCACTGAAGCTTTCTTT.

In DNA, the CDR3 is TGTGCCAGCAGGGACGAGAGCTCTGGAAACACCATATATTTT. Translation: CASRDESSGNTIYF. The J gene is TRBJ1-3, the V gene TRBV12-3 or TRBV12-4; D gene unclear. The CDR3 is 14 amino acids. Deletions cut 6 bases from V and 0 bases from J, with 9 bases between.

The genes are TRBV20-1 and TRBJ1-2; 7 bases are a match to TRBD1. The CDR3 runs 14 residues. CDR1 and CDR2 (germline): DFQATT, SNEGSKA (reference sequence). Unmatched junction bases numbered 11, after V lost 6 bases and J lost 4 bases. The CDR3 DNA reads TGCAGTGCCTATCGTACAGGGGTTGGCTATGGCTACACCTTC. Amino acid sequence: CSAYRTGVGYGYTF.

The V and J genes are TRBV28 and TRBJ2-2; D not certain. The V gene lost 10 bases and the J gene lost 4 bases, with 10 bases spanning the gap. CDR3 length equals 12 residues. Germline V gene data show CDR1 as MDHEN and CDR2 as SYDVKM. This CDR3 reads CATLTLTGELFF. The DNA of the CDR3 is TGTGCCACGCTTACCCTCACCGGGGAGCTGTTTTTT.

The V call is TRBV6-2 or TRBV6-3, the J call TRBJ1-5; D is ambiguous. This CDR3 is built from 17 residues. Germline V CDR1 and CDR2: MNHEY, SVGEGT. Between the trimmed V and J ends, which lost 7 bases and 3 bases, there was a span of 22 bases. CDR3 bases: TGTGCCAGCAAAGTACACACCAATTCGGGCTCCAATCAGCCCCAGCATTTT. Residues: CASKVHTNSGSNQPQHF.

This clonotype showed up just a few times. A read error may account for a junction end that differs from germline. This chain joins TRBV7-6 and TRBJ2-3; TRBD2 agrees at 8 bases. Germline-derived CDR1 and CDR2 are SGHVS and FNYEAQ. There are 17 residues in the CDR3. This CDR3 reads CASSLGSGRSFPDTQYF. The DNA of the CDR3 is TGTGCCAGTAGCTTAGGCAGCGGGAGATCCTTCCCAGATACGCAGTATTTT.

This clonotype turned up a few times. The gene calls are TRBV7-6 and TRBJ2-6; 9 bases line up with TRBD1. Trimming took 5 bases from V and 0 from J; bases not matched to a gene: 8. The CDR3 contains 18 residues. The germline gives CDR1 SGHVS, CDR2 FNYEAQ. In nucleotides, the CDR3 is TGTGCCAGCAGCCCTAGGACAGGGGAGAGCTCTGGGGCCAACGTCCTGACTTTC. It encodes CASSPRTGESSGANVLTF.

This rearrangement joins TRBV6-5 to TRBJ1-1, with 11 bases fitting TRBD1. CDR1 is MNHEY, CDR2 SVGAGI, per germline. Losses at the gene ends were 2 bases for V and 3 bases for J; bases not matched to a gene: 2. CDR3 length: 15 amino acids. The CDR3 DNA reads TGTGCCAGCAGTTACGGGACAGGGGGAGACACTGAAGCTTTCTTT. Its translation is CASSYGTGGDTEAFF.